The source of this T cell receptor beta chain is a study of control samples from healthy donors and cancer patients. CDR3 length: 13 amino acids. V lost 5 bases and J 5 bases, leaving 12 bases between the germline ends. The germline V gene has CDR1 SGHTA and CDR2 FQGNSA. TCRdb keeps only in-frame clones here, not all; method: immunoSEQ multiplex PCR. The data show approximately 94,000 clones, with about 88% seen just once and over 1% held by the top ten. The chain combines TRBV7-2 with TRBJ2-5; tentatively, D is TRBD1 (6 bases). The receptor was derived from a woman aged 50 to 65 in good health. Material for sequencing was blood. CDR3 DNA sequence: TGTGCCAGCAGCAGACAGGCACTGGAGACCCAGTACTTC. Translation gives CASSRQALETQYF.